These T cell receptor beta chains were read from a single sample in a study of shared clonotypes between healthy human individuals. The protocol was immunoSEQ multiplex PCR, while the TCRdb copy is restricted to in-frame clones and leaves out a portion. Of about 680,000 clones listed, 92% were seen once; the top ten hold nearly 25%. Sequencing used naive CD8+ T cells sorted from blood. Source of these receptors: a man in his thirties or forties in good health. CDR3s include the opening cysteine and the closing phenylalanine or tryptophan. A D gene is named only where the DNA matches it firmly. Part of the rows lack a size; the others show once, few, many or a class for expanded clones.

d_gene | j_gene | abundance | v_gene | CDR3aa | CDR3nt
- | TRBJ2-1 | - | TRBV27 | CASSPLTGTWNEQFF | TGTGCCAGCAGTCCACTAACTGGGACTTGGAATGAGCAGTTCTTC
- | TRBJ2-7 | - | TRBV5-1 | CASSLMSTYEQYF | TGCGCCAGCAGCTTGATGTCTACCTACGAGCAGTACTTC
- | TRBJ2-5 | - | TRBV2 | CASSEGLKGLETQYF | TGTGCCAGCAGCGAGGGACTCAAGGGATTGGAGACCCAGTACTTC
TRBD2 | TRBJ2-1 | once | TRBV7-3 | CASSLEIAGNENEQFF | TGTGCCAGCAGCCTAGAGATAGCGGGAAACGAGAATGAGCAGTTCTTC
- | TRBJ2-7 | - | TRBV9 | CASSVDGASYEQYF | TGTGCCAGCAGCGTAGACGGAGCGTCCTACGAGCAGTACTTC
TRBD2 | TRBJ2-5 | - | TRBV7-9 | CASSDRTSGRRETQYF | TGTGCCAGCAGCGACCGGACTAGCGGGAGGCGGGAGACCCAGTACTTC
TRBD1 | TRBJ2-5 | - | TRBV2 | CARAGTGAAETQYF | TGTGCCCGCGCCGGGACAGGCGCCGCAGAGACCCAGTACTTC
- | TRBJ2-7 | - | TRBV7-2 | CASSLLALTYEQYF | TGTGCCAGCAGCTTACTAGCGCTTACCTACGAGCAGTACTTC
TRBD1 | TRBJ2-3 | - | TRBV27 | CASSLWLTGITDTQYF | TGTGCCAGCAGTTTATGGTTGACAGGGATTACAGATACGCAGTATTTT
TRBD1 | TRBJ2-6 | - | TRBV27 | CASSLLGPGQGASGANVLTF | TGTGCCAGCAGTTTGTTGGGCCCGGGACAGGGGGCGTCTGGGGCCAACGTCCTGACTTTC
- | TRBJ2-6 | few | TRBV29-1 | CSVEWQDSGANVLTF | TGCAGCGTTGAATGGCAAGACTCTGGGGCCAACGTCCTGACTTTC
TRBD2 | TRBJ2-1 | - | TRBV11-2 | CASSPGGSGGVVSANEQFF | TGTGCCAGCAGCCCCGGAGGTAGCGGGGGCGTCGTTTCTGCCAATGAGCAGTTCTTC
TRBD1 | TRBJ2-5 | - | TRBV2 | CASREQGEETQYF | TGTGCCAGCAGGGAACAGGGGGAAGAGACCCAGTACTTC
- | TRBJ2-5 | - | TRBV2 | CASRTNGGQYF | TGTGCCAGCAGGACTAACGGTGGCCAGTACTTC
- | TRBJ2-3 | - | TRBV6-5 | CASSYGTGIDTQYF | TGTGCCAGCAGTTACGGGACGGGGATCGATACGCAGTATTTT
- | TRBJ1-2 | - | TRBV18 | CASSPRTDLSNYGYTF | TGTGCCAGCTCACCACGGACGGACCTTTCTAACTATGGCTACACCTTC
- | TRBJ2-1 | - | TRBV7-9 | CASSGPRGSYNEQFF | TGTGCCAGCAGCGGACCCCGGGGCTCCTACAATGAGCAGTTCTTC
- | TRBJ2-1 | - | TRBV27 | CASREVGSSYNEQFF | TGTGCCAGCAGGGAAGTGGGGAGCTCCTACAATGAGCAGTTCTTC
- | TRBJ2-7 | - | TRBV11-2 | CASSLTAYEQYF | TGTGCCAGCAGCTTAACCGCCTACGAGCAGTACTTC
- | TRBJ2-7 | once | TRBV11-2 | CASSFPGPEQYF | TGTGCCAGCAGCTTTCCGGGTCCCGAGCAGTACTTC
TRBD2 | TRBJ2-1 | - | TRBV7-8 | CASSPGEGLGYNEQFF | TGTGCCAGCAGCCCGGGGGAGGGACTAGGTTACAATGAGCAGTTCTTC
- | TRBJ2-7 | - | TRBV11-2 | CASSLVGLSYEQYF | TGTGCCAGCAGCTTAGTCGGACTATCCTACGAGCAGTACTTC
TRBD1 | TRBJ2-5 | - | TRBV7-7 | CASSPGTAETQYF | TGTGCTAGCAGCCCCGGGACAGCAGAGACCCAGTACTTC
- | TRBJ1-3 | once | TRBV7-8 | CASSLDPSYREISSGNTIYF | TGTGCCAGCAGCTTAGACCCCTCCTACAGGGAAATCAGCTCTGGAAACACCATATATTTT
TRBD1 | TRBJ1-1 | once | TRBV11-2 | CASSWTGVNTEAFF | TGTGCCAGCAGCTGGACAGGGGTTAACACTGAAGCTTTCTTT
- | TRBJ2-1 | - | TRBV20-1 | CSAGRELYFF | TGCAGTGCTGGGCGGGAACTGTACTTCTTC